A single sample is the source of the 19 T cell receptor beta chains below, sequenced in a study of post-analysis software for immune sequencing data. General study results and limits: Four or five TRBV segments, including TRBV5-6, TRBV5-1 and TRBV20-1, were more frequent in patients than controls.

The TCR beta cDNA libraries carried unique molecular identifiers. TCRdb passed the PCR reads through MiXCR, listing each CDR3 protein once. The sample holds more than 450,000 distinct CDR3 sequences; around a third are singletons and the top ten take approximately 6%. Their target antigens are unknown. Material: blood. The receptors come from a girl aged 2-17 years with multiple sclerosis.

V is TRBV13 and J is TRBJ2-6; D perhaps matches TRBD2 (7 bases). V was trimmed by 5 bases and J by 4 bases, leaving 18 bases between them. CDR3 length: 17 residues. In germline, CDR1 is PRHDT, CDR2 FYEKMQ (reference sequence). The CDR3 here is CASSLLRGASGANVLTF. DNA of the CDR3: TGTGCCAGCAGCCTTCTTCGGGGGGCGTCCGGGGCCAACGTCCTGACTTTC.

This clonotype was detected a few times. V is TRBV27 and J is TRBJ2-1; unclear D gene. The CDR3 covers 14 residues. CDR1 is MNHEY and CDR2 is SMNVEV in the germline V gene (reference sequence). V lost 6 bases and J lost 10, with 19 bases in between. This CDR3 is CASRTAVETTEQFF. CDR3 DNA: TGTGCCAGCAGGACGGCCGTTGAGACCACGGAGCAGTTCTTC.

The rearrangement joins TRBV2 to TRBJ1-2; D is unclear. CDR1 is SNHLY, CDR2 FYNNEI, per germline. The length of the CDR3 is 14 residues. V lost 5 bases and J 0 bases, leaving 10 bases between the germline ends. The CDR3 sequence is CASSTGSTNYGYTF. The CDR3 DNA follows: TGTGCCAGCAGTACTGGGTCCACTAACTATGGCTACACCTTC.

In its sample, this clonotype was seen once. The chain couples TRBV5-1 to TRBJ1-2; TRBD1 aligns across 9 bases. With V trimmed by 4 bases and J by 1 base, 8 bases remained unmatched. The germline CDR1 and CDR2 sequences are SGHRS and YFSETQ. This CDR3 spans 16 amino acids. In DNA, the CDR3 is TGCGCCAGCAGCGTGGACAGGGGACCTCTTAACTATGGCTACACCTTC. Its protein is CASSVDRGPLNYGYTF.

This clonotype has more than one count but fewer than ten. The V call is TRBV20-1, the J call TRBJ1-5; 8 nucleotides align to TRBD1. CDR1 is DFQATT and CDR2 is SNEGSKA in the germline V gene (reference sequence). Germline trimming cut 1 base from V and 4 bases from J; bases unmatched to any gene: 15. The CDR3 loop spans 18 amino acids. The CDR3 DNA follows: TGCAGTGCTAGAGCCCGCGCCGGGACAGGCGAGGTAAATCAGCCCCAGCATTTT. As protein: CSARARAGTGEVNQPQHF.

Only a few counts were recorded for this clonotype. The chain recombines TRBV10-2 with TRBJ1-6; 7 nucleotides align to TRBD1. The CDR3 covers 16 residues. V lost 2 bases and J lost 10; bases outside the gene matches: 11. Germline loops: CDR1 WSHSY, CDR2 SAAADI. The CDR3 region is CASSEAGGFGRSPLHF. The CDR3 nucleotides are TGCGCCAGCAGTGAGGCAGGGGGATTTGGACGATCACCCCTCCACTTT.

The chain joins TRBV28 to TRBJ1-1, with D maybe TRBD1 (5 bases). The CDR3 runs 14 residues. The germline V gene has CDR1 MDHEN and CDR2 SYDVKM. Trimming pared 7 bases from V and 2 bases from J, leaving 14 bases between. The CDR3 loop reads CASIPQRGNTEAFF. The CDR3 region has the DNA TGTGCCAGCATCCCTCAGAGGGGAAACACTGAAGCTTTCTTT. Combining the CDR3 with reference TRBV28 and TRBJ1-1 gives the whole variable domain DVKVTQSSRYLVKRTGEKVFLECVQDMDHENMFWYRQDPGLGLRLIYFSYDVKMKEKGDIPEGYSVSREKKERFSLILESASTNQTSMYLCASIPQRGNTEAFFGQGTRLTVV.

V is TRBV6-2 or TRBV6-3 and J is TRBJ2-5; 8 positions agree with TRBD2. This CDR3 is built from 16 residues. From germline, CDR1 is MNHEY and CDR2 SVGEGT. Losses at the gene ends were 2 bases for V and 6 bases for J; bases not matched to a gene: 11. The CDR3 spells CASSYNKAGGEQTQYF. CDR3 DNA: TGTGCCAGCAGTTACAATAAGGCGGGGGGCGAGCAGACCCAGTACTTC.

This clonotype has a handful of counts. The rearrangement joins TRBV25-1 to TRBJ2-6; a weak D match, TRBD2 (6 bases). The CDR3 covers 16 residues. Trimming shortened V by 4 bases and J by 2 bases, and 12 bases separated the two germline ends. The V gene's germline CDR1 is MGHDK and CDR2 SYGVNS. CDR3 loop: CASSAAGLAGANVLTF. The CDR3 nucleotides read TGTGCCAGCAGTGCGGCGGGGTTGGCTGGGGCCAACGTCCTGACTTTC.

The chain carries TRBV29-1 and TRBJ1-2, with a tentative D call TRBD1 (6 bases). This CDR3 comprises 15 residues. Germline V gene sequence: CDR1 SQVTM, CDR2 ANQGSEA. V gave up 6 bases and J gave up 2 bases, with 19 bases separating them. CDR3 DNA: TGCAGCGTCGGGATAGAACAGGGCCTCAACTATGGCTACACCTTC. Protein product: CSVGIEQGLNYGYTF.

The chain couples TRBV4-2 to TRBJ2-3, with 9 bases fitting TRBD1. Germline assignment: CDR1 LGHNA and CDR2 YNFKEQ. V lost 1 base and J lost 4; bases outside the gene matches: 9. This CDR3 is 17 amino acids long. The chain's CDR3 is CASSQGSGTGFPDTQYF. The CDR3 DNA reads TGTGCCAGCAGCCAAGGATCCGGGACAGGGTTTCCAGATACGCAGTATTTT.

This clonotype was seen a few times. The V call is TRBV28, the J call TRBJ2-1; D unresolved. With 7 bases removed from V and 3 bases from J, the gap between germline ends came to 19 bases. This CDR3 is 16 amino acids long. CDR1 and CDR2 (germline): MDHEN, SYDVKM. The CDR3 loop is CASISKKVRIYNEQFF. The CDR3 DNA reads TGTGCCAGCATCTCTAAGAAAGTTCGGATCTACAATGAGCAGTTCTTC.

This clonotype was observed a few times. The rearrangement joins TRBV27 to TRBJ1-5; 9 bases are a match to TRBD1. This CDR3 has 17 residues. V lost 2 bases, J lost 3 bases, and 8 bases stayed unmatched. Germline V gives CDR1 MNHEY, CDR2 SMNVEV (reference sequence). The CDR3 DNA is TGTGCCAGCAGTTTAAGGCTGGGACAGGGCGTCAATCAGCCCCAGCATTTT. Residues: CASSLRLGQGVNQPQHF.

V and J are TRBV28 and TRBJ2-1; D uncertain. The CDR3 covers 13 residues. The ends were cut back, 2 bases at V and 7 bases at J, with 9 bases in the middle. Per germline, CDR1 MDHEN and CDR2 SYDVKM. The CDR3 DNA reads TGTGCCAGCAGTTTACTTTGGTTTAATGAGCAGTTCTTC. Encoded protein: CASSLLWFNEQFF.

The chain links TRBV29-1 to TRBJ2-7, with TRBD1 identical over 7 bases. V was pared by 7 bases and J by 2 bases, with 14 bases of the junction left unmatched. Germline V gene lookup returns CDR1 SQVTM and CDR2 ANQGSEA. This CDR3 has 15 residues. The CDR3 nucleotides are TGCAGCGAGTACCGGAGAGAGGGACAGCCCTACGAGCAGTACTTC. Its translation: CSEYRREGQPYEQYF.

This clonotype was recorded a few times. The chain links TRBV2 to TRBJ1-2; D not resolved. The CDR3 loop spans 14 amino acids. V was pared by 2 bases and J by 4 bases, with 11 bases between. Germline CDR1 is SNHLY and CDR2 is FYNNEI. Here the CDR3 reads CASSESGFGYGYTF. The DNA of the CDR3 is TGTGCCAGCAGTGAATCCGGGTTTGGCTATGGCTACACCTTC.

With regard to this clonotype: One end of the junction is discordant with germline, which a read error may explain. The J gene is TRBJ1-5, the V gene TRBV25-1; D unresolved. There are 15 residues in the CDR3. Germline CDR1 and CDR2: MGHDK and SYGVNS. CDR3 sequence: CASSGTEDSNRPQHF. DNA of the CDR3: TGTGCCAGCAGTGGGACGGAGGATAGCAATCGGCCCCAGCATTTT.

About this clonotype: One end of the junction varies from germline; a read error may be responsible. The chain carries TRBV5-1 and TRBJ2-5; D may be TRBD1 (6 bases). Germline CDR1 and CDR2: SGHRS and YFSETQ. The CDR3 is 13 residues long. CDR3 nucleotide sequence: TGCGCCAGCAGCCCCCGGGACATAGGGACCCGGTACTTC. Protein sequence: CASSPRDIGTRYF.

This clonotype occurred once. The CDR3 DNA reads TGTGCCACCAGCAGAGGGAGGACGGGCGAGCAGTACTTC. Translation gives CATSRGRTGEQYF. The rearrangement links TRBV15 to TRBJ2-4; a possible D gene is TRBD2 (5 bases). The J call is uncertain, as TRBJ2-7 better fits the DNA end. CDR1 and CDR2 from the germline V gene are LNHNV and YYDKDF (reference sequence). This CDR3 spans 13 amino acids.